One sample yielded the 32 T cell receptor beta chains listed below, sequenced in a study of monozygotic twins with inflammatory bowel disease. TCRdb processed the 5' RACE reads again and assigns one entry to each CDR3 protein, with no DNA. This sample contains fewer than 450,000 distinct CDR3 sequences. Sequenced material: blood. The source of these receptors is a human donor with ulcerative colitis or Crohn's disease, or a healthy co-twin of an affected twin (not recorded which).

The rearrangement links TRBV20-1 to TRBJ1-1. Germline lookup yields CDR1 DFQATT and CDR2 SNEGSKA (reference sequence). The CDR3 sequence is 13 residues long. CDR3 in amino acids: CSAPRLVWTEAFF.

The chain joins TRBV5-1 to TRBJ2-5; TCRdb gives TRBD1 as the D gene, but with no DNA this cannot be confirmed. Germline V lookup: CDR1 SGHRS, CDR2 YFSETQ. The CDR3 extends over 16 amino acids. The CDR3 loop reads CASSLGFDRTKETQYF.

This sequence joins TRBV4-1 and TRBJ2-1; TCRdb proposes TRBD1, but this gene call is untestable without DNA. This CDR3 spans 17 amino acids. CDR1 and CDR2 from the germline V gene are MGHRA and YSYEKL. The CDR3 spells CASSQEHGGSSYNEQFF.

The chain couples TRBV6-2 or TRBV6-3 to TRBJ1-6; without DNA, the TCRdb call of TRBD1 cannot be checked. The CDR3 extends over 15 amino acids. CDR1 is MNHEY and CDR2 is SVGEGT in the germline V gene. The CDR3 here is CASSRLLGKGSPLHF.

The CDR3 region is CASSEVGRGTYEQYF. The V call is TRBV6-1, the J call TRBJ2-7; TCRdb gives TRBD1 as the D gene, but with no DNA this cannot be confirmed. The CDR3 contains 15 residues. Looked up from germline, CDR1 is MNHNS and CDR2 is SASEGT.

The chain joins TRBV12-3 or TRBV12-4 to TRBJ1-2; without DNA, the TCRdb call of TRBD1 cannot be checked. The CDR3 is made up of 15 amino acids. CDR3 region: CASSPTGGAYYGYTF.

V is TRBV5-1 and J is TRBJ2-5; TCRdb names TRBD1, which stays unverified in the absence of DNA. The CDR3 sequence is 15 residues long. Germline V gives CDR1 SGHRS, CDR2 YFSETQ. The CDR3 protein is CASSLGTVVQETQYF. The whole variable domain, remainder taken from reference TRBV5-1 and TRBJ2-5, is KAGVTQTPRYLIKTRGQQVTLSCSPISGHRSVSWYQQTPGQGLQFLFEYFSETQRNKGNFPGRFSGRQFSNSRSEMNVSTLELGDSALYLCASSLGTVVQETQYFGPGTRLLVL.

The chain is built from TRBV29-1 and TRBJ2-1; the TCRdb call, TRBD2, lacks DNA for checking. This CDR3 has 13 residues. Germline loops: CDR1 SQVTM, CDR2 ANQGSEA. CDR3 sequence: CSLSGTSDNEQFF.

This rearrangement joins TRBV4-3 to TRBJ1-6; there is no DNA to check the TCRdb D call of TRBD1. Germline assignment: CDR1 LGHNA and CDR2 YSLEER. This CDR3 is built from 16 residues. The CDR3 protein is CASSHETGTNNSPLHF.

The chain recombines TRBV5-1 with TRBJ2-6; no DNA is available, so the TRBD1 call from TCRdb remains unchecked. This CDR3 spans 17 amino acids. The V gene's germline CDR1 is SGHRS and CDR2 YFSETQ. CDR3 protein: CASSPGQGLYGANVLTF.

The chain joins TRBV7-2 to TRBJ2-1; the TCRdb D gene call, TRBD1, has no DNA to confirm it. In germline, CDR1 is SGHTA, CDR2 FQGNSA. The CDR3 has 16 residues. The CDR3 sequence: CASSSWTGKPDNEQFF.

The chain links TRBV7-9 to TRBJ1-3. Germline CDR1 reads SEHNR; CDR2 reads FQNEAQ (reference sequence). This CDR3 is 13 amino acids long. The CDR3 is CASSFLGGHTIYF.

The chain couples TRBV11-2 to TRBJ2-1; without DNA, the TCRdb call of TRBD2 cannot be checked. Germline V gene sequence: CDR1 SGHAT, CDR2 FQNNGV. The CDR3 loop spans 16 amino acids. CDR3 sequence reads: CASSLGEGTQYNEQFF.

J is TRBJ2-1 and V is TRBV18; the D gene TCRdb calls, TRBD2, cannot be checked with no DNA. The CDR3 covers 14 residues. The germline gives CDR1 KGHSH, CDR2 LQKENI. This CDR3 is CASSTSSRNNEQFF.

The genes are TRBV6-5 and TRBJ2-5; without DNA, the TCRdb call of TRBD1 cannot be checked. The germline V gene has CDR1 MNHEY and CDR2 SVGAGI. The CDR3 is 15 residues long. The CDR3 protein is CASSWDRGGEKTQYF.

The V gene is TRBV7-6, the J gene TRBJ1-3. Germline V CDR1 and CDR2: SGHVS, FNYEAQ. This CDR3 has 18 residues. The CDR3 region is CASSLEPQGPFSGNTIYF.

This rearrangement joins TRBV4-1 to TRBJ1-2. CDR1 and CDR2 (germline): MGHRA, YSYEKL. The CDR3 length is 15 residues. The CDR3 protein is CASSQGATISYGYTF.

The chain recombines TRBV7-3 with TRBJ2-2; TCRdb calls TRBD1, which cannot be checked without DNA. CDR1 is SGHTA, CDR2 FQGTGA, per germline. This CDR3 comprises 14 residues. CDR3: CVSSLRQGAGELFF.

The genes are TRBV12-5 and TRBJ2-1; TCRdb names TRBD1, which stays unverified in the absence of DNA. Germline values: CDR1 LGHNT, CDR2 FRNRAP. The CDR3 is 15 amino acids. CDR3 residues: CASGAGQSSYNEQFF.

CDR3 region: CASSLTEASGYTF. The chain carries TRBV27 and TRBJ1-2. Germline V lookup: CDR1 MNHEY, CDR2 SMNVEV (reference sequence). The CDR3 contains 13 residues.

V is TRBV2 and J is TRBJ2-7. Per germline, CDR1 SNHLY and CDR2 FYNNEI. CDR3 length: 13 residues. The CDR3 spells CASSPEDFYEQYF.

The chain employs TRBV20-1 and TRBJ2-3; the TCRdb call, TRBD2, lacks DNA for checking. This CDR3 contains 15 residues. Germline-derived CDR1 and CDR2 are DFQATT and SNEGSKA (reference sequence). The CDR3 protein is CSATDYSRTTDTQYF.

This sequence joins TRBV5-1 and TRBJ2-7; TCRdb selects TRBD1, and the lack of DNA leaves this call unchecked. There are 14 residues in the CDR3. Germline V gene sequence: CDR1 SGHRS, CDR2 YFSETQ. The CDR3: CASSLGGGYYEQYF.

The rearrangement uses TRBV20-1 and TRBJ1-3. Germline assignment: CDR1 DFQATT and CDR2 SNEGSKA (reference sequence). The CDR3 runs 13 residues. The chain's CDR3 is CSARIGHGNTIYF.

The chain is built from TRBV4-3 and TRBJ2-5; no DNA is available, so the TRBD2 call from TCRdb remains unchecked. Germline assignment: CDR1 LGHNA and CDR2 YSLEER. The CDR3 contains 12 residues. CDR3 amino acids: CASNRLAPPQYF.

The chain uses TRBV21-1 and TRBJ2-7; TCRdb indicates TRBD1, and absent DNA this call remains unverified. TRBV21-1 has pseudogene status. The length of the CDR3 is 16 residues. The CDR3 protein is CASSKSPTGGSYEQYF.

The genes are TRBV11-2 and TRBJ2-3; there is no DNA to check the TCRdb D call of TRBD2. This CDR3 is built from 15 residues. From germline, CDR1 is SGHAT and CDR2 FQNNGV. This CDR3 reads CASRPSGGTTDTQYF. Complete variable domain (other parts from reference TRBV11-2 and TRBJ2-3): EAGVAQSPRYKIIEKRQSVAFWCNPISGHATLYWYQQILGQGPKLLIQFQNNGVVDDSQLPKDRFSAERLKGVDSTLKIQPAKLEDSAVYLCASRPSGGTTDTQYFGPGTRLTVL.

The chain employs TRBV19 and TRBJ2-7; TCRdb selects TRBD1, and the lack of DNA leaves this call unchecked. The CDR3 runs 13 residues. CDR1 is LNHDA and CDR2 is SQIVND in the germline V gene (reference sequence). CDR3 loop: CASSITGLNEQYF. Combining the CDR3 with reference TRBV19 and TRBJ2-7 gives the whole variable domain DGGITQSPKYLFRKEGQNVTLSCEQNLNHDAMYWYRQDPGQGLRLIYYSQIVNDFQKGDIAEGYSVSREKKESFPLTVTSAQKNPTAFYLCASSITGLNEQYFGPGTRLTVT.

This rearrangement joins TRBV27 to TRBJ1-1; TCRdb's D gene call, TRBD1, goes unchecked for lack of DNA. CDR3 length: 15 amino acids. Germline CDR1 and CDR2: MNHEY and SMNVEV (reference sequence). CDR3 region: CASSILPQGYTEAFF.

The rearrangement uses TRBV14 and TRBJ1-1. The CDR3 consists of 14 residues. Germline loops: CDR1 SGHDN, CDR2 FVKESK. CDR3: CASSQVRQITEAFF. Together with reference TRBV14 and TRBJ1-1, the CDR3 gives the full variable domain: EAGVTQFPSHSVIEKGQTVTLRCDPISGHDNLYWYRRVMGKEIKFLLHFVKESKQDESGMPNNRFLAERTGGTYSTLKVQPAELEDSGVYFCASSQVRQITEAFFGQGTRLTVV.

This rearrangement joins TRBV20-1 to TRBJ2-3; TCRdb picks TRBD1, but there is no DNA to check that call. In germline, CDR1 is DFQATT, CDR2 SNEGSKA (reference sequence). The CDR3 contains 16 residues. CDR3 in amino acids: CSARGTGTGKTDTQYF.

The chain joins TRBV24-1 to TRBJ2-3. CDR1 KGHDR and CDR2 SFDVKD come from the germline V gene. The CDR3 is 15 amino acids. The CDR3 spells CATSDLGQNTDTQYF.